This entry describes one TCR beta chain. Its antigen remains unidentified. No base qualities exist here, and no much larger clone lies one base off it. This record belongs to a study of T cell clonotyping in hematopoietic cell transplantation (dated by TCRdb to the early 2020s). About the full investigation: A total of under 150 blood samples were collected in the study from 30 to 45 consecutive transplant recipients and their related donors. Recruitment of patients ran from September 2015 to early 2017, and follow-up continued until late 2020 or until death. The paper's findings and limits, for the study overall: Broader posttransplant TCR repertoire diversity was predicted by donor and pretransplant recipient Inverse Simpson Index values. Overlap with donor repertoires was found for only a small fraction of recipient repertoires, with over 95% found to appear de novo at the given depth. After transplant, TCR diversity in recipients dropped, and pathologically expanded clonotypes increased progressively from day 30 to day 180. The sample size was limited and the cells went unsorted, which meant the CD4 and CD8 repertoire contributions could not be told apart.

The CDR3 starts with the cysteine, ends with the phenylalanine, and has 15 residues. The retained sequence is limited to the CDR3, 45 bases, with the frame set at the first base. In the germline V gene, CDR1 corresponds to SGHTA and CDR2 to FQGNSA. Between the V and J ends, shortened by 1 base and 4 bases respectively, the junction contains 13 bases. The sample's time point label, in plain terms: 30 days after allo-HCT. Blood samples were obtained from recipients approximately 28 days before transplant and at days 30, 100 and 180 after transplant. Nuclei Lysis Solution was used to extract genomic DNA from fresh or cryopreserved unfractionated peripheral blood mononuclear cells. The immunoSEQ assay, a bias-controlled multiplex PCR with V- and J-specific primers, was used to amplify TCR beta CDR3 regions from genomic DNA. In a second PCR step, the CDR3 amplicons were tagged with a proprietary barcode plus Illumina adapter sequences. An Illumina MiSeq instrument was used to sequence the CDR3 libraries. As for the original processing: Export and quality control were handled in immunoSEQ Analyzer 3.0, while downstream analyses relied on R Bioconductor and Immunarch. Only productive rearrangements within the normalized downsampled data set were used in the calculation of repertoire metrics. Clonotypes larger than 5 templates in the normalized cohort were defined as pathologically expanded. Repertoire diversity was measured with the Inverse Simpson Index. CMV-specificity analyses were carried out on the non-normalized data set to capture all clonotypes. TCRdb provides this immuneACCESS table in a form limited to in-frame rearrangements. Some clones are lacking; in checked studies, under half of them reflect an unresolved V gene, and why the rest are absent is not known. The V and J calls and the clone size are those of that table, but D and trimming were determined from the DNA. This sample gives 15,000 to 20,000 clones in total; approximately 60% of them show up just once. Roughly 10% of the sample rests with the top ten.

This TCR derives from a male patient aged 45-60 years who had an allogeneic stem cell transplant from an unrelated donor, so T cells may come from the graft donor. Some clones in this sample may be carry-over from other donors' samples. The V gene is TRBV7-2 and the J gene is TRBJ1-2; the D gene remains uncertain. This material consisted of PBMCs, taken 30 days after allogeneic stem cell transplant. Here the CDR3 is given as CASSLGPHPSYGYTF. In nucleotides, the sequence is TGTGCCAGCAGCTTAGGGCCACACCCCAGCTATGGCTACACCTTC.